This T cell receptor beta chain was identified in a study of T cells in narcolepsy. As for the study in general: Enrolled donors included narcolepsy type 1 or type 2 patients and healthy controls. Study conclusions and caveats: Same-patient CSF and blood CD4+ T cell clonotypes included HCRT-specific and TRIB2-specific autoreactive ones. Autoreactive clonotypes reportedly recurred in blood of same and different patients, not controls.

Only in-frame clones appear in the TCRdb table, and some are missing; sequencing was by immunoSEQ multiplex PCR. The data show 2,500 or so clones, roughly 28% seen once. Germline loops: CDR1 SSHAT, CDR2 FNYEAQ (reference sequence). The CDR3 spans 15 residues. Trimming cost V 1 base and J 5 bases, with 14 bases left between them. This clone was counted a few times. Antigen specificity is unknown. The source is a human donor with narcolepsy. Sequencing input: cultured CD4+ T cells from cerebrospinal fluid. The genes are TRBV7-7 and TRBJ1-2; D is perhaps TRBD1 (6 bases). CDR3 coding DNA: TGTGCCAGCAGCTTAGTTGGGACAACACTTTATGGCTACACCTTC. Translating it yields CASSLVGTTLYGYTF. Full variable domain (outside the CDR3, taken from reference TRBV7-7 and TRBJ1-2): GAGVSQSPRYKVTKRGQDVTLRCDPISSHATLYWYQQALGQGPEFLTYFNYEAQPDKSGLPSDRFSAERPEGSISTLTIQRTEQRDSAMYRCASSLVGTTLYGYTFGSGTRLTVV.